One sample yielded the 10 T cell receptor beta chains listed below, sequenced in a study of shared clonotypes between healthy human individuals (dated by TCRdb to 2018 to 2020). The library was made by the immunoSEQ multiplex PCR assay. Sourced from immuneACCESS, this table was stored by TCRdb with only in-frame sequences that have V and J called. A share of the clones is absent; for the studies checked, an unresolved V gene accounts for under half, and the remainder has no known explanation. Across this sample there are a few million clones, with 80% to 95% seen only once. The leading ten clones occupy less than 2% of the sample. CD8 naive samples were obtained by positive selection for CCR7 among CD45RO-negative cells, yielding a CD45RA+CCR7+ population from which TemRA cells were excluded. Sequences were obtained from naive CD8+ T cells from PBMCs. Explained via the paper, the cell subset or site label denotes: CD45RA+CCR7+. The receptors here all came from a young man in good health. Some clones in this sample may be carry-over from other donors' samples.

This CDR3 reads CSVWIEGRSYEQYF. As DNA, the CDR3 is TGCAGCGTTTGGATTGAGGGGAGATCCTACGAGCAGTACTTC. The chain joins TRBV29-1 to TRBJ2-7; D is perhaps TRBD1 or TRBD2 (5 bases each). This CDR3 spans 14 amino acids. Per germline, CDR1 SQVTM and CDR2 ANQGSEA. V gave up 5 bases and J gave up 1 base, with 15 bases separating them.

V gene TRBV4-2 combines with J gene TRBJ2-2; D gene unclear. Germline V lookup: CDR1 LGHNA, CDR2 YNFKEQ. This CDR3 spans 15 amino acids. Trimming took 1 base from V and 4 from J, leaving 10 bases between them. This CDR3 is CASSQVDGFTGELFF. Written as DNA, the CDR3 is TGTGCCAGCAGCCAAGTCGACGGCTTCACCGGGGAGCTGTTTTTT.

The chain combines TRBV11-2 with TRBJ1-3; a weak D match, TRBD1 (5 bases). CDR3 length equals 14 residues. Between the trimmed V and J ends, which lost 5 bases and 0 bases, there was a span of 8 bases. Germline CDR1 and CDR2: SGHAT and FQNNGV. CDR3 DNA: TGTGCCAGCAGCCCAGGGAACTCTGGAAACACCATATATTTT. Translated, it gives CASSPGNSGNTIYF.

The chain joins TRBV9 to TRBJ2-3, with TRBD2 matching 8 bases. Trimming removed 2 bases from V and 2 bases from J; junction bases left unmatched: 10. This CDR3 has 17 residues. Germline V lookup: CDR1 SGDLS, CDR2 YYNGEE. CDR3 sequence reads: CASSVYSGTLTTDTQYF. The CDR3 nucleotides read TGTGCCAGCAGCGTCTATAGCGGGACACTCACCACAGATACGCAGTATTTT. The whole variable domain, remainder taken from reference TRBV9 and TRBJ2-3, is DSGVTQTPKHLITATGQRVTLRCSPRSGDLSVYWYQQSLDQGLQFLIQYYNGEERAKGNILERFSAQQFPDLHSELNLSSLELGDSALYFCASSVYSGTLTTDTQYFGPGTRLTVL.

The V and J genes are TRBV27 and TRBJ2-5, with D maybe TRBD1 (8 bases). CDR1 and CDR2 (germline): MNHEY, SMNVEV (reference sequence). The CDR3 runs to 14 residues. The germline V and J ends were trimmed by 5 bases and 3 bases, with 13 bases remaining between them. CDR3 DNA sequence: TGTGCCAGCAGTCCTACAGGGGGGGAAGAGACCCAGTACTTC. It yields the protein CASSPTGGEETQYF.

CDR3 sequence: CAARRTAHGNTEAFF. Written as DNA, the CDR3 is TGTGCGGCGAGGCGAACAGCCCATGGGAACACTGAAGCTTTCTTT. The chain employs TRBV27 and TRBJ1-1; D remains ambiguous. The CDR3 is 15 amino acids. Germline V gene lookup returns CDR1 MNHEY and CDR2 SMNVEV (reference sequence).

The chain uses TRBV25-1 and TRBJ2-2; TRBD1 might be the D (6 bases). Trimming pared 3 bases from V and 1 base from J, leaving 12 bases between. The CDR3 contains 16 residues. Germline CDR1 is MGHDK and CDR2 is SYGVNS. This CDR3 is CASSESPGQNTGELFF. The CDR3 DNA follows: TGTGCCAGCAGTGAGTCGCCGGGACAGAACACCGGGGAGCTGTTTTTT.

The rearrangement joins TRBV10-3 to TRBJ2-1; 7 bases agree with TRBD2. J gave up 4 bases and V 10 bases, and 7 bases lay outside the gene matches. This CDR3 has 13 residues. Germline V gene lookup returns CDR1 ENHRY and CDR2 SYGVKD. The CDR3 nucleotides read TGTGCCACTCGGCGGGGGTCATACAATGAGCAGTTCTTC. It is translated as CATRRGSYNEQFF.

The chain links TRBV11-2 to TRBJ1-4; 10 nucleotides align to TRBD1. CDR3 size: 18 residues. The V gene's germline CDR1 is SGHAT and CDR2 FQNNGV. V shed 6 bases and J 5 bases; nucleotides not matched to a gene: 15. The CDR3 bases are TGTGCCAGCAGTCAATATCCCGGGACAGGGGACCCCAATGAAAAACTGTTTTTT. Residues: CASSQYPGTGDPNEKLFF.

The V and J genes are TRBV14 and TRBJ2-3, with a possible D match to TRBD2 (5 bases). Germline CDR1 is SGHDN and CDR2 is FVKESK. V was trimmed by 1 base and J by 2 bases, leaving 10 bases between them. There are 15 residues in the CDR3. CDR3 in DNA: TGTGCCAGCAGCCAAGGGACTGCTAACACAGATACGCAGTATTTT. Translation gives CASSQGTANTDTQYF.